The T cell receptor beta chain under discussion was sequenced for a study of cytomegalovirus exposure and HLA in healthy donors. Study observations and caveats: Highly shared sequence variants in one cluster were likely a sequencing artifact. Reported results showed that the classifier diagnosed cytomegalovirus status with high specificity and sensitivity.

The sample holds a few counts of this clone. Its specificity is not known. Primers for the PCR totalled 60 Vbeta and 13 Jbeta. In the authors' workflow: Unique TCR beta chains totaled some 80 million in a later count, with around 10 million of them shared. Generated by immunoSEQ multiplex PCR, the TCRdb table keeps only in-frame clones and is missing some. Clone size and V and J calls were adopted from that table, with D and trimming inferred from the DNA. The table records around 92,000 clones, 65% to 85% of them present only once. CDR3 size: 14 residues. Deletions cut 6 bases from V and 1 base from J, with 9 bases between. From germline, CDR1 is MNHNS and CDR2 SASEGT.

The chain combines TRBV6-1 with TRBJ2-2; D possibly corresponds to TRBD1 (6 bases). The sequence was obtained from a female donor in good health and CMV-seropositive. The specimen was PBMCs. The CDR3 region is CASSSRGNTGELFF. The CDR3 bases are TGTGCCAGCAGCTCCAGGGGGAACACCGGGGAGCTGTTTTTT.